This TCR beta chain was profiled in a study of blood T cell repertoires in COVID-19. Whole-study context: COVID-19 samples from acute and convalescent phases originated in the United States, Italy and Spain. T cells, B-cell-depleted T cells, or PBMCs supplied cDNA or gDNA.

In this sample, this clone turned up once. Seattle enrolled patients during active infection and tracked them longitudinally. Under the authors' procedure: The assay estimated nucleated cells by amplifying reference gene primers. TCRdb keeps only in-frame clones here, not all; method: immunoSEQ multiplex PCR. V, J and clone size were drawn from that table, and D and trimming were deduced from the DNA. The sample consists of 70,000 to 90,000 clones, approximately 86% of them appearing once. This clonotype originated in an elderly man with COVID-19, enrolled during active disease. The material sequenced was peripheral blood.

The CDR3: CASSVGAVGTEAFF. The CDR3, as DNA: TGTGCCAGCAGCGTTGGCGCGGTTGGCACTGAAGCTTTCTTT. The chain joins TRBV7-2 to TRBJ1-1; D is unresolved. The CDR3 has 14 amino acids. Germline CDR1 SGHTA, CDR2 FQGNSA. V lost 5 bases and J lost 4, with 14 bases in between.